The present entry profiles one T cell receptor beta chain with its context. Per the germline V gene, CDR1 is SGDLS and CDR2 is YYNGEE. Trimming removed 2 bases at V and 6 bases at J, with 14 bases between. The CDR3 length is 15 residues. This entry belongs to a study of technical replicates of blood from a handful of donors. Produced via immunoSEQ multiplex PCR; TCRdb's table is partial and in-frame only. The profile shows around 80,000 clones, 95% to 98% of them singletons. Input material: T cells isolated from PBMCs. The sequence came from a human donor in good health. The V call is TRBV9, the J call TRBJ2-2; possible D gene TRBD2, 5 bases. CDR3 nucleotide sequence: TGTGCCAGCAGCGTGGGGAGCTCGTTTTCCGGGGAGCTGTTTTTT. It codes for CASSVGSSFSGELFF.